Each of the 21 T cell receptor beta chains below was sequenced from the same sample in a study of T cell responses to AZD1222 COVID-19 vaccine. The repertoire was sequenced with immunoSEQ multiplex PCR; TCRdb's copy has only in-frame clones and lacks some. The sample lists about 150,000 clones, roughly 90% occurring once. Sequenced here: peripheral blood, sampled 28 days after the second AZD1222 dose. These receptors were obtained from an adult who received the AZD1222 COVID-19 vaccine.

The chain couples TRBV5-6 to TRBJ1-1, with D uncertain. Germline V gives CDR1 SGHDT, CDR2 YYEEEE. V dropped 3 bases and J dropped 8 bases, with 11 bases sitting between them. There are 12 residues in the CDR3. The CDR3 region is CASSWGRGEAFF. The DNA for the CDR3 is TGTGCCAGCAGCTGGGGTCGAGGAGAAGCTTTCTTT.

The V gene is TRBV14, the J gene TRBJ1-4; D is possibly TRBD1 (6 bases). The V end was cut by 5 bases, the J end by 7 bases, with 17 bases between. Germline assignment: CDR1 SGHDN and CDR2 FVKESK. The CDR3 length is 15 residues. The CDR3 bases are TGTGCCAGCAGCACCCGCCGGGGCAGGGGTGAAAAACTGTTTTTT. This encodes CASSTRRGRGEKLFF.

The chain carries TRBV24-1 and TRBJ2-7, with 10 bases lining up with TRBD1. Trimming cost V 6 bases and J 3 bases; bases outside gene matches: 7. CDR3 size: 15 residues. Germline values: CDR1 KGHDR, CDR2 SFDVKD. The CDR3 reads CATSCRDRGNYEQYF. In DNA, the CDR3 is TGTGCCACCAGTTGCCGGGACAGGGGAAACTACGAGCAGTACTTC.

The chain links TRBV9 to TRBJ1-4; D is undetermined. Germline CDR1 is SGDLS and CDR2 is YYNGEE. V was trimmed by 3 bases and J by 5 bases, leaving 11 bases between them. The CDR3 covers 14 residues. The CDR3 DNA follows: TGTGCCAGCAGCGACGTAGCCGGAAATGAAAAACTGTTTTTT. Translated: CASSDVAGNEKLFF.

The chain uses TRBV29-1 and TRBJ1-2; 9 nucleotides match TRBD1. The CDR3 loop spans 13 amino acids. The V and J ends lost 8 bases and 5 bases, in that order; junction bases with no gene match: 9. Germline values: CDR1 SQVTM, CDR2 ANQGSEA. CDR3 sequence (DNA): TGCAGCACGCGGGACAGGGATCTTTATGGCTACACCTTC. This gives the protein CSTRDRDLYGYTF.

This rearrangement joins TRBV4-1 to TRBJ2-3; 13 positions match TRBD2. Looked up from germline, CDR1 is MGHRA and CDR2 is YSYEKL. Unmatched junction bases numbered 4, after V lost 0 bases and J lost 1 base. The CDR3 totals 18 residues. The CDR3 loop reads CASSQEVLAGGRTDTQYF. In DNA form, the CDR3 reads TGCGCCAGCAGCCAAGAAGTACTAGCGGGGGGGCGCACAGATACGCAGTATTTT.

Here the CDR3 reads CASSPVGLLNTEAFF. CDR3 DNA sequence: TGTGCCAGCAGCCCGGTGGGTCTCTTGAACACTGAAGCTTTCTTT. The chain uses TRBV5-5 and TRBJ1-1; no definite D call. Germline V CDR1 and CDR2: SGHKS, YYEKEE (reference sequence). The CDR3 is 15 residues long. Trimming removed 4 bases at V and 0 bases at J, with 13 bases between.

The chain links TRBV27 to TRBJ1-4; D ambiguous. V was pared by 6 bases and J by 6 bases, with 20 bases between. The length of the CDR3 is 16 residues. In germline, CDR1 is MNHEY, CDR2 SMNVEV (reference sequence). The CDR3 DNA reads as TGTGCCAGCAGCAATCTAGCCGGAGAAGTCTATGAAAAACTGTTTTTT. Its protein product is CASSNLAGEVYEKLFF.

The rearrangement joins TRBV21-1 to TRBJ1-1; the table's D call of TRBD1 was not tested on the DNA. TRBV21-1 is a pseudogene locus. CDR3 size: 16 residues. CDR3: CASSKALGPKNTEAFF. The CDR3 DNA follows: TGTGCCAGCAGCAAAGCTTTGGGCCCAAAGAACACTGAAGCTTTCTTT.

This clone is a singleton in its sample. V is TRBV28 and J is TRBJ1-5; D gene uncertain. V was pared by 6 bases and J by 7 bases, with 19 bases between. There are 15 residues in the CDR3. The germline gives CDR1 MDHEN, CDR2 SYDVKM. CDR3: CASRMDSVQAQPQHF. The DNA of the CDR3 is TGTGCCAGCAGAATGGATAGCGTCCAGGCCCAGCCCCAGCATTTT.

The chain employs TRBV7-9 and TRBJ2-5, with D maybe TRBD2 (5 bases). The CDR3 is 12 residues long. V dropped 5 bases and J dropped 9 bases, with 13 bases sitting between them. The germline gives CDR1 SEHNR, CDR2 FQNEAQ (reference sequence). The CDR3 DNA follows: TGTGCCAGCAGCCCCGGCGGGCATTCCCAGTACTTC. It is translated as CASSPGGHSQYF.

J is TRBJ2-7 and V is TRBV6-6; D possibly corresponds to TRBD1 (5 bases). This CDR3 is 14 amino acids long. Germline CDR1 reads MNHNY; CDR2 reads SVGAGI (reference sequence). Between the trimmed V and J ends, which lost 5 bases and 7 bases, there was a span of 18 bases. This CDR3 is CASSADTRLGEQYF. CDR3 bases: TGTGCCAGCAGTGCGGACACGAGACTTGGGGAGCAGTACTTC.

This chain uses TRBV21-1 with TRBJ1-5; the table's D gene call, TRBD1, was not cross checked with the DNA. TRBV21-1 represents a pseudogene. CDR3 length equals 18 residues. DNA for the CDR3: TGTGCCAGCAGCACGATCAGGACAGGGATCATCGGCAATCAGCCCCAGCATTTT. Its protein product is CASSTIRTGIIGNQPQHF.

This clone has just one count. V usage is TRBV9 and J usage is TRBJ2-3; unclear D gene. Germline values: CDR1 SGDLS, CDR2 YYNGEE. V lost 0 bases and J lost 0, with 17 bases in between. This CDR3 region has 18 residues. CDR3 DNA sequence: TGTGCCAGCAGCGTAGCTGGAAGACCTAGTTTGAGCACAGATACGCAGTATTTT. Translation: CASSVAGRPSLSTDTQYF.

This CDR3 is CASSQDRLGRPQHF. Here the CDR3 DNA reads TGCGCCAGCAGCCAAGATAGATTAGGGCGGCCCCAGCATTTT. The V call is TRBV4-1, the J call TRBJ1-5; no reliable D call. Germline CDR1 is MGHRA and CDR2 is YSYEKL. V shed 0 bases and J shed 9 bases, with 12 bases lying between them. The CDR3 totals 14 residues.

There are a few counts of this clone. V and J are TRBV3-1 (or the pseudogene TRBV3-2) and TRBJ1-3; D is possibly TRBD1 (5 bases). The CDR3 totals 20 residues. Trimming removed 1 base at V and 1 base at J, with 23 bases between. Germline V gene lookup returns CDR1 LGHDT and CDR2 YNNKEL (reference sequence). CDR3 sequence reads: CASSQGPLAEGRASGNTIYF. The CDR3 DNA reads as TGTGCCAGCAGCCAAGGCCCCCTTGCCGAGGGCAGGGCTTCTGGAAACACCATATATTTT.

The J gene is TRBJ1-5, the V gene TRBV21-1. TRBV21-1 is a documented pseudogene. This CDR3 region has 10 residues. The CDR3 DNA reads TGTGCCGGAGGGAGTCAGCCCCAGCATTTT. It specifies CAGGSQPQHF.

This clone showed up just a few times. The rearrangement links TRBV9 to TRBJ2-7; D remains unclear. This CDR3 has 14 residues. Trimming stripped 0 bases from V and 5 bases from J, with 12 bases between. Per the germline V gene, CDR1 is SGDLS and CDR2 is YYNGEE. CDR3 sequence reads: CASSVAGLSDEQYF. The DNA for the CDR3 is TGTGCCAGCAGCGTAGCGGGCCTGTCGGACGAGCAGTACTTC.

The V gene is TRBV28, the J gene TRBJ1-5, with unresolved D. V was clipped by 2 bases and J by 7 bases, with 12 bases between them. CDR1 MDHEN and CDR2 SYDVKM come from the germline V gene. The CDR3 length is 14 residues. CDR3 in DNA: TGTGCCAGCAGTTTAATCGGCACGGGCCAGCCCCAGCATTTT. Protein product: CASSLIGTGQPQHF. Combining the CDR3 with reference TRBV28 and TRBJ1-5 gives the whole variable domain DVKVTQSSRYLVKRTGEKVFLECVQDMDHENMFWYRQDPGLGLRLIYFSYDVKMKEKGDIPEGYSVSREKKERFSLILESASTNQTSMYLCASSLIGTGQPQHFGDGTRLSIL.

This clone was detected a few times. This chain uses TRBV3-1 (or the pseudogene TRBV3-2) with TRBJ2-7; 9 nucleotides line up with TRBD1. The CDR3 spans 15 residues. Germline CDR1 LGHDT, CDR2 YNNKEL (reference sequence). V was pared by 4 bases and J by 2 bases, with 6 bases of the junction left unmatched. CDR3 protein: CASSLGTGNPYEQYF. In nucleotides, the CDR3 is TGTGCCAGCAGCCTCGGGACAGGGAACCCCTACGAGCAGTACTTC.

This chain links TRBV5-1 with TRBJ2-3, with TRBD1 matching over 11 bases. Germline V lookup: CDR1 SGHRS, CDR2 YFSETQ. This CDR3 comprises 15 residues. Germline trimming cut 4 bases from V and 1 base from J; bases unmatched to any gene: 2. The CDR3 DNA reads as TGCGCCAGCAGCGGACAGGGGGCCGGCACAGATACGCAGTATTTT. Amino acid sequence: CASSGQGAGTDTQYF.